Listed here are 32 T cell receptor beta chains from one sample, sequenced in a study of T cell responses to AZD1222 COVID-19 vaccine. The repertoire was sequenced with immunoSEQ multiplex PCR; TCRdb's copy has only in-frame clones and lacks some. Of under 150,000 clones detected, under 95% appear once; the ten largest clones hold 3% to 3.5%. The sample was peripheral blood, taken on day 0 of AZD1222 vaccination. Every receptor here comes from an adult in good health.

The rearrangement uses TRBV6-5 and TRBJ1-4; tentatively, D is TRBD1 (5 bases). This CDR3 is 14 amino acids long. Per germline, CDR1 MNHEY and CDR2 SVGAGI. V lost 8 bases and J 2 bases, leaving 12 bases between the germline ends. The DNA of the CDR3 is TGTGCCAGCGGGTTCGGGGCCACTAATGAAAAACTGTTTTTT. The encoded protein is CASGFGATNEKLFF.

V usage is TRBV19 and J usage is TRBJ1-5, with D unresolved. The length of the CDR3 is 12 residues. CDR1 is LNHDA and CDR2 is SQIVND in the germline V gene (reference sequence). Trimming shortened V by 7 bases and J by 7 bases, and 11 bases separated the two germline ends. CDR3 in DNA: TGTGCCAGTAATCGACAAGAACAGCCCCAGCATTTT. Encoded protein: CASNRQEQPQHF.

The chain uses TRBV28 and TRBJ1-2; 7 nucleotides agree with TRBD1. V gave up 5 bases and J gave up 3 bases; unmatched junction bases: 6. The CDR3 extends over 14 amino acids. Germline assignment: CDR1 MDHEN and CDR2 SYDVKM. CDR3 coding DNA: TGTGCCAGCAGTCCCCCGGGACAGTACTATGGCTACACCTTC. This codes for CASSPPGQYYGYTF.

This clone was observed once. This chain uses TRBV13 with TRBJ2-3; 10 nucleotides align to TRBD2. Germline V gene data show CDR1 as PRHDT and CDR2 as FYEKMQ (reference sequence). V lost 2 bases, J lost 0 bases, and 8 bases stayed unmatched. The CDR3 is 18 amino acids. The CDR3 protein is CASSLSAGGPGSTDTQYF. The CDR3 region has the DNA TGTGCCAGCAGCTTATCAGCGGGAGGGCCGGGTAGCACAGATACGCAGTATTTT.

The CDR3 protein is CASSAVRGMNTEAFF. In DNA, the CDR3 is TGCGCCAGCAGCGCAGTCAGGGGGATGAACACTGAAGCTTTCTTT. The rearrangement links TRBV5-1 to TRBJ1-1; 7 bases line up with TRBD1. J lost 0 bases, V lost 4 bases, and 6 bases had no gene match. The CDR3 is made up of 15 amino acids. The V gene's germline CDR1 is SGHRS and CDR2 YFSETQ.

The chain is built from TRBV28 and TRBJ2-2; possible D gene TRBD2, 6 bases. V gave up 6 bases and J gave up 0 bases, with 17 bases separating them. CDR1 MDHEN and CDR2 SYDVKM come from the germline V gene. This CDR3 has 17 amino acids. For the CDR3, the DNA is TGTGCCAGCAGCCGCCCCGGGACTGACGCGAACACCGGGGAGCTGTTTTTT. Its translation: CASSRPGTDANTGELFF.

This sequence joins TRBV19 and TRBJ1-5; 7 bases agree with TRBD1. CDR3 length equals 17 residues. Trimming cost V 3 bases and J 2 bases; bases outside gene matches: 10. The V gene's germline CDR1 is LNHDA and CDR2 SQIVND (reference sequence). The chain's CDR3 is CASSILSGGAGNQPQHF. CDR3 DNA sequence: TGTGCCAGTAGTATTTTATCAGGGGGTGCGGGCAATCAGCCCCAGCATTTT.

J is TRBJ2-7 and V is TRBV5-1; TRBD1 matches at 8 bases. From germline, CDR1 is SGHRS and CDR2 YFSETQ. CDR3 size: 15 residues. Trimming at V came to 4 bases and at J to 7 bases, leaving 13 bases not matched to a gene. This chain's CDR3 is CASSLRQGKTREQYF. CDR3 sequence (DNA): TGCGCCAGCAGCCTTAGACAGGGGAAAACTCGGGAGCAGTACTTC.

This rearrangement joins TRBV7-3 to TRBJ1-1; D ambiguous. The CDR3 consists of 15 residues. The germline V gene encodes CDR1 SGHTA and CDR2 FQGTGA. V was pared by 0 bases and J by 1 base, with 9 bases between. The chain's CDR3 is CASSLTIGRNTEAFF. Written as DNA, the CDR3 is TGTGCCAGCAGCTTAACTATAGGGCGGAACACTGAAGCTTTCTTT.

V usage is TRBV27 and J usage is TRBJ2-7, with 10 nucleotides matching TRBD2. CDR3 length: 16 amino acids. Germline V gene sequence: CDR1 MNHEY, CDR2 SMNVEV (reference sequence). V gave up 5 bases and J gave up 0 bases; unmatched junction bases: 7. CDR3 DNA: TGTGCCAGCAGTCCTCGGACTAGCGGATACTCCTACGAGCAGTACTTC. This encodes CASSPRTSGYSYEQYF.

This CDR3 is CARPRILAKNIQYF. CDR3 sequence (DNA): TGCGCCAGGCCCAGAATCTTAGCCAAAAACATTCAGTACTTC. The V call is TRBV5-1, the J call TRBJ2-4; D is ambiguous. Germline V gives CDR1 SGHRS, CDR2 YFSETQ. The ends were cut back, 8 bases at V and 0 bases at J, with 12 bases in the middle. The CDR3 contains 14 residues.

CDR3 amino acids: CASSVDRDDYNSPLHF. CDR3 DNA sequence: TGTGCCAGCAGCGTAGACCGGGATGACTATAATTCACCCCTCCACTTT. The gene calls are TRBV9 and TRBJ1-6; D not resolved. V lost 0 bases and J lost 3, with 10 bases in between. Germline values: CDR1 SGDLS, CDR2 YYNGEE. The CDR3 consists of 16 residues.

This chain links TRBV5-1 with TRBJ2-5; 7 nucleotides align to TRBD1. Germline CDR1 and CDR2: SGHRS and YFSETQ. The ends lost 4 bases at V and 1 base at J; junction bases unmatched: 7. The CDR3 spans 15 residues. This CDR3 is CASSPGTAVQETQYF. The CDR3 coding sequence is TGCGCCAGCAGCCCCGGGACAGCTGTCCAAGAGACCCAGTACTTC.

The rearrangement links TRBV19 to TRBJ1-5; no clear D. CDR3 size: 16 residues. The germline gives CDR1 LNHDA, CDR2 SQIVND (reference sequence). With 1 base removed from V and 1 base from J, the gap between germline ends came to 11 bases. This CDR3 is CASSIGRTRSNQPQHF. DNA of the CDR3: TGTGCCAGTAGTATAGGAAGGACTCGGAGCAATCAGCCCCAGCATTTT.

This chain uses TRBV3-1 (or the pseudogene TRBV3-2) with TRBJ1-2; TRBD1 agrees at 7 bases. V lost 5 bases, J lost 0 bases, and 6 bases stayed unmatched. The CDR3 runs 15 residues. Germline V gene lookup returns CDR1 LGHDT and CDR2 YNNKEL (reference sequence). CDR3 coding DNA: TGTGCCAGCAGCTCACCCGGGACAGCTAACTATGGCTACACCTTC. Translation: CASSSPGTANYGYTF.

The chain recombines TRBV9 with TRBJ2-1; TRBD2 aligns across 9 bases. The V gene end was trimmed by 3 bases and the J gene end by 5 bases; junction bases not matched to a gene: 6. The CDR3 spans 15 residues. The germline CDR1 and CDR2 sequences are SGDLS and YYNGEE. The CDR3 reads CASSAAGGRDNEQFF. The CDR3 region has the DNA TGTGCCAGCAGCGCGGCGGGAGGGCGGGACAATGAGCAGTTCTTC. The variable domain in full, completed from reference TRBV9 and TRBJ2-1, reads DSGVTQTPKHLITATGQRVTLRCSPRSGDLSVYWYQQSLDQGLQFLIQYYNGEERAKGNILERFSAQQFPDLHSELNLSSLELGDSALYFCASSAAGGRDNEQFFGPGTRLTVL.

The rearrangement uses TRBV2 and TRBJ1-5; D is perhaps TRBD1 (5 bases). CDR1 is SNHLY and CDR2 is FYNNEI in the germline V gene. V was cut by 6 bases and J by 8 bases, with 23 bases left in between. The CDR3 runs 16 residues. The CDR3 DNA reads TGTGCCAGCAGGAAATCGGAGGGGATTGTTCTAGAGCCCCAGCATTTT. This translates into CASRKSEGIVLEPQHF.

The V call is TRBV25-1, the J call TRBJ2-7; D gene uncertain. V lost 3 bases, J lost 7 bases, and 16 bases lay in between. From germline, CDR1 is MGHDK and CDR2 SYGVNS. This CDR3 spans 14 amino acids. This CDR3 is CASSDPDHFWEQYF. The CDR3 nucleotides are TGTGCCAGCAGTGACCCGGACCACTTTTGGGAGCAGTACTTC.

The chain links TRBV6-5 to TRBJ2-7; 7 nucleotides align to TRBD1. The CDR3 has 15 residues. CDR1 is MNHEY, CDR2 SVGAGI, per germline. V lost 8 bases and J lost 3; bases outside the gene matches: 13. This CDR3 is CASSKLGDSFYEQYF. The CDR3 DNA follows: TGTGCCAGCTCCAAACTGGGGGACAGTTTCTACGAGCAGTACTTC.

This clone was counted once. J is TRBJ1-5 and V is TRBV12-3 or TRBV12-4; D remains ambiguous. This CDR3 comprises 13 residues. The V and J ends lost 0 bases and 5 bases respectively, with 5 bases between them. The CDR3 DNA is TGTGCCAGCAGTTTAGCCGGGGATCAGCCCCAGCATTTT. Translation gives CASSLAGDQPQHF.

The rearrangement joins TRBV30 to TRBJ2-7, with 7 positions matching TRBD1. Germline V gene sequence: CDR1 GTSNPN, CDR2 SVGIG (reference sequence). Unmatched junction bases numbered 9, after V lost 3 bases and J lost 7 bases. CDR3 length: 13 residues. The CDR3 sequence: CAWRQGPAPEQYF. For the CDR3, the DNA is TGTGCCTGGAGACAGGGGCCAGCGCCTGAGCAGTACTTC.

The chain couples TRBV7-9 to TRBJ1-5; TRBD1 matches at 10 bases. Trimming took 5 bases from V and 2 from J; bases not matched to a gene: 3. The CDR3 consists of 15 residues. Per the germline V gene, CDR1 is SEHNR and CDR2 is FQNEAQ (reference sequence). CDR3 loop: CASSTGTGGNQPQHF. For the CDR3, the DNA is TGTGCCAGCAGCACCGGGACAGGGGGCAATCAGCCCCAGCATTTT.

The chain uses TRBV30 and TRBJ1-5; 7 nucleotides align to TRBD1. With V trimmed by 3 bases and J by 6 bases, 5 bases remained unmatched. Germline assignment: CDR1 GTSNPN and CDR2 SVGIG (reference sequence). This CDR3 comprises 13 residues. CDR3 sequence reads: CAWRGQGGQPQHF. CDR3 sequence (DNA): TGTGCCTGGAGAGGGCAGGGGGGTCAGCCCCAGCATTTT.

The chain uses TRBV7-2 and TRBJ2-4; 9 bases line up with TRBD1. This CDR3 spans 16 amino acids. From germline, CDR1 is SGHTA and CDR2 FQGNSA. V was pared by 5 bases and J by 2 bases, with 7 bases of the junction left unmatched. The CDR3 bases are TGTGCCAGCAGCGCTACGACAGGGGGGACCAAAAACATTCAGTACTTC. This sequence encodes CASSATTGGTKNIQYF.

The chain links TRBV5-1 to TRBJ2-3; the match to TRBD2 covers 13 bases. Germline CDR1 and CDR2: SGHRS and YFSETQ. The CDR3 has 16 residues. Trimming at V came to 4 bases and at J to 2 bases, leaving 4 bases not matched to a gene. The CDR3 DNA reads TGCGCCAGCAGCGCGGGACTAGCGGGACCCACAGATACGCAGTATTTT. Translating gives CASSAGLAGPTDTQYF.

The chain employs TRBV20-1 and TRBJ1-6, with 9 bases matching TRBD1. The V segment lost 3 bases and the J segment 7 bases; nucleotides outside the gene matches: 10. The CDR3 totals 16 residues. Germline V lookup: CDR1 DFQATT, CDR2 SNEGSKA (reference sequence). CDR3: CSASLGTGYYNSPLHF. In DNA, the CDR3 is TGCAGTGCTAGTCTCGGGACAGGGTATTACAATTCACCCCTCCACTTT.

The chain recombines TRBV25-1 with TRBJ2-7; 10 bases are shared with TRBD1. CDR3 length: 15 residues. J gave up 3 bases and V 5 bases, and 7 bases lay outside the gene matches. The germline V gene has CDR1 MGHDK and CDR2 SYGVNS. Written as DNA, the CDR3 is TGTGCCAGCAGTCCGAGACAGGGGGCTTTCTACGAGCAGTACTTC. This codes for CASSPRQGAFYEQYF.

There are a few counts of this clone. CDR3 nucleotides: TGTGCCAGCAGTTACTTGCCAGGCTCCTACGAGCAGTACTTC. This sequence encodes CASSYLPGSYEQYF. The V gene is TRBV6-5, the J gene TRBJ2-7; D remains ambiguous. V gave up 1 base and J gave up 0 bases, with 7 bases separating them. The CDR3 is 14 residues long. Looked up from germline, CDR1 is MNHEY and CDR2 is SVGAGI.

The chain links TRBV30 to TRBJ1-1, with unresolved D. Germline assignment: CDR1 GTSNPN and CDR2 SVGIG (reference sequence). The CDR3 runs to 14 residues. Trimming removed 6 bases from V and 2 bases from J, with 16 bases in between. The CDR3 nucleotides read TGTGCCTGTATGCCTCTGGGATATAACACTGAAGCTTTCTTT. Translated, it gives CACMPLGYNTEAFF.

The rearrangement joins TRBV19 to TRBJ2-1; D may be TRBD2 (5 bases). CDR3 size: 14 residues. The V gene lost 5 bases and the J gene lost 0 bases, with 8 bases spanning the gap. Germline values: CDR1 LNHDA, CDR2 SQIVND (reference sequence). CDR3 DNA: TGTGCCAGTAGTGCGGGCCTCTCCTACAATGAGCAGTTCTTC. It specifies CASSAGLSYNEQFF.

V usage is TRBV4-3 and J usage is TRBJ1-5; no reliable D call. Germline-derived CDR1 and CDR2 are LGHNA and YSLEER. V lost 4 bases and J 3 bases, leaving 7 bases between the germline ends. The CDR3 totals 13 residues. The CDR3 loop reads CASSPWPNQPQHF. The CDR3 nucleotides are TGCGCCAGCAGCCCCTGGCCCAATCAGCCCCAGCATTTT.

The chain links TRBV5-1 to TRBJ1-3, with D hard to call. V dropped 0 bases and J dropped 0 bases, with 4 bases sitting between them. The CDR3 is made up of 14 amino acids. Looked up from germline, CDR1 is SGHRS and CDR2 is YFSETQ. For the CDR3, the DNA is TGCGCCAGCAGCTTGGGGGTCTCTGGAAACACCATATATTTT. It encodes CASSLGVSGNTIYF.